This T cell receptor beta chain was captured by sequencing in a study of T cell responses to AZD1222 COVID-19 vaccine. General study results and limits: Repertoires were collected only later (after the peak T cell response had occurred).

Sequencing was performed with immunoSEQ multiplex PCR; in TCRdb, only in-frame clones are kept and a portion is missing. The repertoire holds under 150,000 clones, with 85% to 90% as singletons. As to this clone: The antigen is unknown.

The TCR comes from an adult who received the AZD1222 COVID-19 vaccine. Sequenced material: peripheral blood, taken 28 days after the second AZD1222 dose.

CDR3 residues: CASSQEPTGANNYGYTF. In DNA form, the CDR3 reads TGCGCCAGCAGCCAAGAACCGACAGGGGCTAACAACTATGGCTACACCTTC. V is TRBV4-3 and J is TRBJ1-2, with 8 positions matching TRBD1. CDR1 LGHNA and CDR2 YSLEER come from the germline V gene. The J segment lost 2 bases and the V segment lost 0 bases, leaving 8 bases of the junction unmatched. The CDR3 is 17 amino acids.